These 8 T cell receptor beta chains originate from one sample sequenced in a study of neoadjuvant anti-PD-1 for oral cavity cancer (dated by TCRdb to about 2021). The protocol used for the library was the immunoSEQ multiplex PCR assay. TCRdb holds this immuneACCESS table with in-frame rearrangements only. Some clones are missing; in checked studies, unresolved V genes explain under half, and the rest has no known cause. Counted in this sample were 65,000 to 95,000 clones; about 80% of them appeared once. Over 2.5% of the sample lies in the top ten. The sample's time point label is to be understood as: before neoadjuvant nivolumab. The sample in question was PBMCs, obtained before nivolumab (anti-PD-1) treatment. The receptors shown here come from a person aged 35-79 years with oral cavity squamous cell carcinoma.

The V gene is TRBV7-8, the J gene TRBJ1-3; no firm D call. V shed 2 bases and J shed 0 bases, with 14 bases lying between them. From germline, CDR1 is SGHVS and CDR2 FQNEAQ. The CDR3 is 17 residues long. Here the CDR3 reads CASSLINGLSSGNTIYF. The CDR3 DNA sequence: TGTGCCAGCAGCTTAATCAACGGCCTGAGCTCTGGAAACACCATATATTTT.

The chain links TRBV25-1 to TRBJ2-1; 8 nucleotides match TRBD2. This CDR3 is built from 16 residues. CDR1 is MGHDK, CDR2 SYGVNS, per germline. V gave up 5 bases and J gave up 8 bases; unmatched junction bases: 14. CDR3 region: CASSFLGLAGVHEQFF. The CDR3 bases are TGTGCCAGCAGTTTCCTAGGACTAGCAGGGGTCCATGAGCAGTTCTTC.

This chain connects TRBV6-6 to TRBJ2-3, with 7 positions matching TRBD1. CDR3 length equals 14 residues. Germline V gene data show CDR1 as MNHNY and CDR2 as SVGAGI (reference sequence). V lost 3 bases, J lost 2 bases, and 2 bases stayed unmatched. The CDR3 protein is CASSYQGDTDTQYF. The CDR3 coding sequence is TGTGCCAGCAGTTATCAGGGGGACACAGATACGCAGTATTTT.

The chain links TRBV18 to TRBJ2-5; D unresolved. Germline V gene sequence: CDR1 KGHSH, CDR2 LQKENI. There are 11 residues in the CDR3. Trimming left V 6 bases short and J 0 bases short, with 2 bases between. CDR3 bases: TGTGCCAGCTCCTACCAAGAGACCCAGTACTTC. It encodes CASSYQETQYF. The full variable domain, its missing parts supplied by reference TRBV18 and TRBJ2-5, is NAGVMQNPRHLVRRRGQEARLRCSPMKGHSHVYWYRQLPEEGLKFMVYLQKENIIDESGMPKERFSAEFPKEGPSILRIQQVVRGDSAAYFCASSYQETQYFGPGTRLLVL.

The J gene is TRBJ2-7, the V gene TRBV2, with 8 bases fitting TRBD2. The CDR3 is 15 amino acids. J was trimmed by 7 bases and V by 8 bases; bases with no gene match: 16. Germline CDR1 reads SNHLY; CDR2 reads FYNNEI. The CDR3 DNA follows: TGTGCCAGCGACCTACGGACTAGCAACCTTCGAGAGCAGTACTTC. Translated, it gives CASDLRTSNLREQYF.

V gene TRBV9 combines with J gene TRBJ1-2; D not resolved. The CDR3 has 15 amino acids. V was shortened by 0 bases and J by 0 bases, with 9 bases between the two germline ends. Looked up from germline, CDR1 is SGDLS and CDR2 is YYNGEE. The CDR3 here is CASSVGTSTNYGYTF. DNA for the CDR3: TGTGCCAGCAGCGTAGGGACCAGCACTAACTATGGCTACACCTTC.

The V call is TRBV6-1, the J call TRBJ2-1; no clear D. Germline CDR1 MNHNS, CDR2 SASEGT. The CDR3 is 11 amino acids. Between the trimmed V and J ends, which lost 6 bases and 5 bases, there was a span of 5 bases. The CDR3 spells CASSPNNEQFF. The CDR3 DNA is TGTGCCAGCAGCCCCAACAATGAGCAGTTCTTC.

The V and J genes are TRBV2 and TRBJ1-1; D gene unclear. Germline values: CDR1 SNHLY, CDR2 FYNNEI. The CDR3 extends over 13 amino acids. The V and J ends lost 4 bases and 11 bases respectively, with 17 bases between them. The CDR3 sequence is CASSGTGALGAFF. The CDR3 coding sequence is TGTGCCAGCAGTGGGACGGGAGCCCTTGGGGCTTTCTTT.